Shown below are 30 T cell receptor beta chains from a single sample sequenced in a study of control samples from healthy donors and cancer patients. Only in-frame clones appear in the TCRdb table, and some are missing; sequencing was by immunoSEQ multiplex PCR. The data show more than 120,000 clones, with 91% seen just once and roughly 3.2% held by the top ten. The sample taken for sequencing was blood. The receptors were gathered from a man aged 25 to 40 in good health.

The V and J genes are TRBV18 and TRBJ1-6; D perhaps matches TRBD1 (5 bases). The CDR3 has 13 amino acids. Germline CDR1 KGHSH, CDR2 LQKENI. V was trimmed by 2 bases and J by 8 bases, leaving 7 bases between them. The CDR3 DNA follows: TGTGCCAGCTCACCATGGGGGGATTCACCCCTCCACTTT. This sequence encodes CASSPWGDSPLHF. Based on the CDR3 plus reference TRBV18 and TRBJ1-6, the full variable domain is NAGVMQNPRHLVRRRGQEARLRCSPMKGHSHVYWYRQLPEEGLKFMVYLQKENIIDESGMPKERFSAEFPKEGPSILRIQQVVRGDSAAYFCASSPWGDSPLHFGNGTRLTVT.

The rearrangement joins TRBV19 to TRBJ2-1; 12 nucleotides align to TRBD1. After removal of 7 bases from V and 8 bases from J, the junction contained 9 bases not matched to a gene. Looked up from germline, CDR1 is LNHDA and CDR2 is SQIVND (reference sequence). The CDR3 is 15 residues long. CDR3 protein: CASNVGTGGEDEQFF. For the CDR3, the DNA is TGTGCCAGTAACGTAGGGACAGGGGGCGAGGATGAGCAGTTCTTC.

The J gene is TRBJ2-2, the V gene TRBV6-1; no clear D. The length of the CDR3 is 14 residues. V lost 0 bases and J 6 bases, leaving 8 bases between the germline ends. CDR1 and CDR2 from the germline V gene are MNHNS and SASEGT. CDR3 in DNA: TGTGCCAGCAGTGAAGCGGTGACGCCCGGGGAGCTGTTTTTT. Translating gives CASSEAVTPGELFF.

This chain connects TRBV6-4 to TRBJ1-6; the D gene is possibly TRBD1 (5 bases). CDR3 size: 15 residues. V lost 0 bases and J lost 2, with 5 bases in between. Germline-derived CDR1 and CDR2 are MRHNA and SNTAGT. DNA of the CDR3: TGTGCCAGCAGTGACTCAGGGGCCTATAATTCACCCCTCCACTTT. Its translation: CASSDSGAYNSPLHF.

The chain's CDR3 is CASSPSLAGFNEQFF. CDR3 DNA sequence: TGTGCCAGCTCACCATCCCTAGCGGGGTTCAATGAGCAGTTCTTC. This chain uses TRBV18 with TRBJ2-1, with 9 bases fitting TRBD2. V gave up 2 bases and J gave up 6 bases; unmatched junction bases: 5. Germline V CDR1 and CDR2: KGHSH, LQKENI. The CDR3 has 15 residues.

This clone appeared a single time. V and J are TRBV28 and TRBJ1-2; no clear D gene. This CDR3 contains 12 residues. With 1 base removed from V and 7 bases from J, the gap between germline ends came to 7 bases. From germline, CDR1 is MDHEN and CDR2 SYDVKM. The CDR3 coding sequence is TGTGCCAGCAGTTTATCGAATCCTGGCTACACCTTC. Translating it yields CASSLSNPGYTF.

V is TRBV30 and J is TRBJ1-2; 7 bases agree with TRBD1. J was trimmed by 3 bases and V by 5 bases; bases with no gene match: 6. This CDR3 is 13 amino acids long. Germline assignment: CDR1 GTSNPN and CDR2 SVGIG (reference sequence). The CDR3 DNA follows: TGTGCCTGGGACCCCGGGACAGACTATGGCTACACCTTC. Residues: CAWDPGTDYGYTF.

As to this clone: Relative to the germline gene, one junction end is altered; a read error may explain this. This chain connects TRBV6-1 to TRBJ2-2; D is possibly TRBD2 (7 bases). This CDR3 contains 14 residues. CDR1 is MNHNS and CDR2 is SASEGT in the germline V gene. The CDR3 DNA follows: TGTGCCAGCAGGGAAGGGGGGGACACCGGGGAGCTGTTTTTT. Translation gives CASREGGDTGELFF.

This chain joins TRBV20-1 and TRBJ2-7; the D is unclear. Germline V gene data show CDR1 as DFQATT and CDR2 as SNEGSKA (reference sequence). The CDR3 length is 11 residues. V lost 6 bases and J 4 bases, leaving 10 bases between the germline ends. The CDR3 sequence is CSAEGEYEQYF. The CDR3 region has the DNA TGCAGTGCCGAAGGAGAATACGAGCAGTACTTC.

The chain uses TRBV30 and TRBJ1-3, with 7 bases aligning to TRBD1. The CDR3 spans 16 residues. The germline V gene encodes CDR1 GTSNPN and CDR2 SVGIG (reference sequence). V lost 2 bases and J lost 4; bases outside the gene matches: 11. CDR3 DNA: TGTGCCTGGAGTCTCGCCACAGGGGTGGGAGGAAACACCATATATTTT. Amino acids: CAWSLATGVGGNTIYF.

This rearrangement joins TRBV3-1 (or the pseudogene TRBV3-2) to TRBJ1-3; possibly TRBD1 for D (6 bases). The germline gives CDR1 LGHDT, CDR2 YNNKEL (reference sequence). This CDR3 comprises 15 residues. V gave up 1 base and J gave up 3 bases, with 10 bases separating them. The CDR3 here is CASSQGTGYGNTIYF. The CDR3 DNA is TGTGCCAGCAGCCAAGGAACAGGGTATGGAAACACCATATATTTT.

V is TRBV21-1 and J is TRBJ1-6; the DNA was not used to check the table's D call, TRBD1. TRBV21-1 is a known pseudogene. This CDR3 has 19 residues. CDR3 nucleotides: TGTGCCAGCAGCAAAGCGATCGGGGGACAGAGCTCCTATAATTCACCCCTCCACTTT. Its protein is CASSKAIGGQSSYNSPLHF.

The rearrangement links TRBV7-3 to TRBJ2-1, with TRBD2 matching over 10 bases. This CDR3 comprises 15 residues. V lost 3 bases and J lost 7; bases outside the gene matches: 6. From germline, CDR1 is SGHTA and CDR2 FQGTGA. The CDR3 DNA is TGTGCCAGCAGCTTTAGCGGGGGGCCCCGGAATGAGCAGTTCTTC. This codes for CASSFSGGPRNEQFF.

This chain joins TRBV10-3 and TRBJ1-2; TRBD1 aligns across 7 bases. With 10 bases clipped from V and 4 bases from J, the junction kept 18 bases outside the gene matches. CDR3 length: 16 residues. Germline values: CDR1 ENHRY, CDR2 SYGVKD. The DNA for the CDR3 is TGTGCCACCGTCGAAGGGGACAGCTACCGTGTCTATGGCTACACCTTC. Translating gives CATVEGDSYRVYGYTF.

The chain uses TRBV6-5 and TRBJ1-5; 7 nucleotides agree with TRBD1. The germline V gene has CDR1 MNHEY and CDR2 SVGAGI. The CDR3 consists of 16 residues. V was clipped by 4 bases and J by 2 bases; unmatched bases: 8. The CDR3 is CASSSQTGTGNQPQHF. The CDR3 DNA reads as TGTGCCAGCAGTTCACAAACCGGGACAGGCAATCAGCCCCAGCATTTT.

J is TRBJ1-2 and V is TRBV5-6; 10 bases are a match to TRBD1. Trimming removed 4 bases from V and 8 bases from J; junction bases left unmatched: 8. This CDR3 region has 14 residues. Germline CDR1 is SGHDT and CDR2 is YYEEEE. CDR3 protein: CASSADRGQEGYTF. The CDR3 nucleotides read TGTGCCAGCAGCGCCGACAGGGGGCAGGAGGGCTACACCTTC. Supplemented by reference TRBV5-6 and TRBJ1-2, the full variable domain reads DAGVTQSPTHLIKTRGQQVTLRCSPKSGHDTVSWYQQALGQGPQFIFQYYEEEERQRGNFPDRFSGHQFPNYSSELNVNALLLGDSALYLCASSADRGQEGYTFGSGTRLTVV.

V gene TRBV5-5 combines with J gene TRBJ1-1, with unresolved D. The CDR3 has 14 residues. Trimming cost V 0 bases and J 1 base, with 7 bases left between them. Per the germline V gene, CDR1 is SGHKS and CDR2 is YYEKEE (reference sequence). The CDR3 spells CASSLDLWNTEAFF. CDR3 nucleotide sequence: TGTGCCAGCAGCTTGGATTTATGGAACACTGAAGCTTTCTTT. Full variable domain (outside the CDR3, taken from reference TRBV5-5 and TRBJ1-1): DAGVTQSPTHLIKTRGQQVTLRCSPISGHKSVSWYQQVLGQGPQFIFQYYEKEERGRGNFPDRFSARQFPNYSSELNVNALLLGDSALYLCASSLDLWNTEAFFGQGTRLTVV.

The chain couples TRBV29-1 to TRBJ1-2, with D unclear. The germline CDR1 and CDR2 sequences are SQVTM and ANQGSEA. CDR3 length: 11 residues. The ends were cut back, 5 bases at V and 8 bases at J, with 12 bases in the middle. CDR3: CSVHYSGGYTF. CDR3 in DNA: TGCAGCGTTCACTACTCGGGGGGCTACACCTTC.

The chain couples TRBV7-3 to TRBJ2-3; a possible D gene is TRBD2 (5 bases). The germline CDR1 and CDR2 sequences are SGHTA and FQGTGA. The CDR3 consists of 14 residues. V lost 6 bases and J 0 bases, leaving 10 bases between the germline ends. This CDR3 reads CASRKGASTDTQYF. DNA of the CDR3: TGTGCCAGCAGGAAGGGAGCCAGCACAGATACGCAGTATTTT.

The chain couples TRBV20-1 to TRBJ2-5; 11 bases are a match to TRBD2. Per germline, CDR1 DFQATT and CDR2 SNEGSKA (reference sequence). The CDR3 is 17 amino acids. With V trimmed by 3 bases and J by 0 bases, 9 bases remained unmatched. The CDR3: CSASSATSGGYQETQYF. CDR3 coding DNA: TGCAGTGCTAGTTCGGCAACTAGCGGGGGATACCAAGAGACCCAGTACTTC.

The rearrangement joins TRBV6-5 to TRBJ2-2; D is unclear. This CDR3 is built from 13 residues. In germline, CDR1 is MNHEY, CDR2 SVGAGI. V was cut by 8 bases and J by 1 base, with 8 bases left in between. CDR3 in amino acids: CASERENTGELFF. CDR3 bases: TGTGCCAGCGAGAGAGAGAACACCGGGGAGCTGTTTTTT.

The chain combines TRBV7-8 with TRBJ1-1, with D unclear. The CDR3 length is 14 residues. Germline loops: CDR1 SGHVS, CDR2 FQNEAQ. Trimming stripped 0 bases from V and 1 base from J, with 6 bases between. CDR3 amino acids: CASSLAARNTEAFF. The CDR3 DNA is TGTGCCAGCAGCTTAGCGGCACGGAACACTGAAGCTTTCTTT.

V gene TRBV5-1 combines with J gene TRBJ2-5; TRBD2 matches 11 bases. Germline loops: CDR1 SGHRS, CDR2 YFSETQ. This CDR3 has 14 residues. Trimming removed 6 bases from V and 1 base from J; junction bases left unmatched: 2. The CDR3 protein is CASKLAGGQETQYF. CDR3 nucleotide sequence: TGCGCCAGCAAGCTAGCGGGGGGCCAAGAGACCCAGTACTTC.

The V gene is TRBV19, the J gene TRBJ2-1; D perhaps matches TRBD2 (6 bases). The CDR3 totals 22 residues. Germline V CDR1 and CDR2: LNHDA, SQIVND (reference sequence). V lost 7 bases and J lost 7, with 41 bases in between. CDR3 sequence: CASTALGRTLFLRAGRGNEQFF. CDR3 nucleotide sequence: TGTGCCAGTACCGCTCTCGGACGGACTCTTTTTTTGAGGGCCGGGAGAGGGAATGAGCAGTTCTTC.

V is TRBV28 and J is TRBJ1-4; D is ambiguous. Per the germline V gene, CDR1 is MDHEN and CDR2 is SYDVKM. V was pared by 6 bases and J by 0 bases, with 8 bases between. The CDR3 spans 14 residues. CDR3 amino acids: CASRYPATNEKLFF. The CDR3 DNA reads as TGTGCCAGCAGGTACCCCGCAACTAATGAAAAACTGTTTTTT.

This chain's CDR3 is CASSSRQGHEQYF. The DNA for the CDR3 is TGTGCCAGCAGCTCCCGACAGGGACACGAGCAGTACTTC. The chain links TRBV5-4 to TRBJ2-7; 7 bases are a match to TRBD1. Germline V lookup: CDR1 SGHNT, CDR2 YYREEE (reference sequence). This CDR3 has 13 amino acids. V shed 3 bases and J 5 bases; nucleotides not matched to a gene: 5.

The chain links TRBV4-1 to TRBJ1-4; D gene uncertain. V was cut by 2 bases and J by 6 bases, with 10 bases left in between. The length of the CDR3 is 14 residues. Germline loops: CDR1 MGHRA, CDR2 YSYEKL. The CDR3 DNA sequence: TGCGCCAGCAGCCAAAGTCCCCAGGATGAAAAACTGTTTTTT. Its protein product is CASSQSPQDEKLFF.

The gene calls are TRBV12-5 and TRBJ2-2; 10 bases are a match to TRBD2. V was clipped by 3 bases and J by 1 base; unmatched bases: 2. This CDR3 has 16 residues. Germline CDR1 LGHNT, CDR2 FRNRAP. The DNA for the CDR3 is TGTGCTAGTGGTTTTGTAGCGGGGGGGAACACCGGGGAGCTGTTTTTT. This gives the protein CASGFVAGGNTGELFF.

The J gene is TRBJ1-1, the V gene TRBV10-3, with D unclear. Trimming took 6 bases from V and 7 from J, leaving 18 bases between them. The CDR3 extends over 14 amino acids. The V gene's germline CDR1 is ENHRY and CDR2 SYGVKD. The CDR3 DNA sequence: TGTGCCATCAGCGAATTTACAGCAGGCGTTGAAGCTTTCTTT. This translates into CAISEFTAGVEAFF.

The chain is built from TRBV28 and TRBJ1-2; possibly TRBD1 for D (6 bases). Germline lookup yields CDR1 MDHEN and CDR2 SYDVKM. The CDR3 has 13 residues. Trimming left V 2 bases short and J 8 bases short, with 12 bases between. The CDR3: CASSLLAGEGYTF. The CDR3 bases are TGTGCCAGCAGTTTACTGGCAGGGGAAGGCTACACCTTC.